Shown below are 26 T cell receptor beta chains from a single sample sequenced in a study of blood T cell repertoires in COVID-19. This table comes from immunoSEQ multiplex PCR, and its TCRdb copy is limited to in-frame clones, with some not included. The sample includes tens of thousands of clones, just under 85% of them seen just once. Sample: peripheral blood. Every receptor here comes from a man between 70 and 80 years old with acute or convalescent COVID-19.

This clone was picked up one time. The rearrangement links TRBV6-5 to TRBJ1-5; maybe TRBD1 (5 bases). The CDR3 sequence is 15 residues long. CDR1 is MNHEY, CDR2 SVGAGI, per germline. The V and J ends lost 6 bases and 9 bases respectively, with 21 bases between them. CDR3 sequence reads: CASSAGLPGITPQHF. CDR3 DNA: TGTGCCAGCAGCGCGGGACTGCCGGGGATCACGCCCCAGCATTTT.

J is TRBJ1-1 and V is TRBV3-1 (or the pseudogene TRBV3-2); no definite D call. The germline V gene encodes CDR1 LGHDT and CDR2 YNNKEL (reference sequence). Trimming removed 8 bases from V and 3 bases from J, with 10 bases in between. This CDR3 contains 12 residues. In DNA form, the CDR3 reads TGTGCCAGCCGGAGTATGGACACTGAAGCTTTCTTT. This translates into CASRSMDTEAFF.

The J gene is TRBJ2-7, the V gene TRBV27; no firm D call. Germline V gene data show CDR1 as MNHEY and CDR2 as SMNVEV (reference sequence). The CDR3 is 15 amino acids. The V end was cut by 3 bases, the J end by 3 bases, with 15 bases between. The CDR3 sequence: CASSLSFTGYYEQYF. The CDR3 bases are TGTGCCAGCAGTTTGAGTTTCACGGGTTACTACGAGCAGTACTTC.

The V gene is TRBV7-2, the J gene TRBJ2-7, with TRBD2 as a possible D gene (5 bases). The CDR3 totals 14 residues. CDR1 is SGHTA and CDR2 is FQGNSA in the germline V gene. With 4 bases removed from V and 1 base from J, the gap between germline ends came to 11 bases. CDR3 sequence reads: CASSYREGSYEQYF. The CDR3 bases are TGTGCCAGCAGCTACCGTGAGGGTTCCTACGAGCAGTACTTC. Together with reference TRBV7-2 and TRBJ2-7, the CDR3 gives the full variable domain: GAGVSQSPSNKVTEKGKDVELRCDPISGHTALYWYRQSLGQGLEFLIYFQGNSAPDKSGLPSDRFSAERTGGSVSTLTIQRTQQEDSAVYLCASSYREGSYEQYFGPGTRLTVT.

The chain recombines TRBV4-1 with TRBJ2-1, with no clear D. Germline V gene sequence: CDR1 MGHRA, CDR2 YSYEKL. V gave up 0 bases and J gave up 4 bases, with 10 bases separating them. The CDR3 is 15 residues long. As DNA, the CDR3 is TGCGCCAGCAGCCAAGATTTTTCCAGGTACAATGAGCAGTTCTTC. This gives the protein CASSQDFSRYNEQFF.

This clone has just one count. The chain recombines TRBV3-1 (or the pseudogene TRBV3-2) with TRBJ2-3, with D perhaps TRBD2 (5 bases). CDR3 length equals 12 residues. V shed 4 bases and J shed 5 bases, with 7 bases lying between them. Per the germline V gene, CDR1 is LGHDT and CDR2 is YNNKEL (reference sequence). The CDR3 here is CASSLEGDTQYF. The CDR3 nucleotides read TGTGCCAGCAGCCTTGAGGGAGATACGCAGTATTTT.

This chain uses TRBV7-3 with TRBJ2-5; 9 bases agree with TRBD2. V trimming: 5 bases; J trimming: 4 bases; junction bases outside the gene matches: 8. Germline V lookup: CDR1 SGHTA, CDR2 FQGTGA. The CDR3 is 15 residues long. The CDR3 is CASSPGLAWGETQYF. As DNA, the CDR3 is TGTGCCAGCAGCCCGGGACTAGCTTGGGGAGAGACCCAGTACTTC.

The V and J genes are TRBV6-1 and TRBJ1-1; D uncertain. Looked up from germline, CDR1 is MNHNS and CDR2 is SASEGT. V gave up 0 bases and J gave up 6 bases, with 8 bases separating them. The CDR3 is made up of 13 amino acids. CDR3 DNA: TGTGCCAGCAGTGAAGCGCGGATAGCTGAAGCTTTCTTT. Its translation is CASSEARIAEAFF.

This chain joins TRBV2 and TRBJ1-6, with 7 bases that match TRBD1. The germline gives CDR1 SNHLY, CDR2 FYNNEI. V lost 7 bases, J lost 0 bases, and 6 bases stayed unmatched. The CDR3 runs 16 residues. CDR3 loop: CASKDRVSSYNSPLHF. CDR3 nucleotide sequence: TGTGCCAGCAAAGACAGGGTTAGCTCCTATAATTCACCCCTCCACTTT.

The chain is built from TRBV18 and TRBJ2-1; perhaps TRBD2 as D (6 bases). Trimming cost V 6 bases and J 0 bases, with 12 bases left between them. CDR1 KGHSH and CDR2 LQKENI come from the germline V gene. The CDR3 runs to 15 residues. The DNA of the CDR3 is TGTGCCAGCTCGGCCGGAGGGGACTCCTACAATGAGCAGTTCTTC. Protein sequence: CASSAGGDSYNEQFF. Drawing the rest from reference TRBV18 and TRBJ2-1, the complete variable domain is NAGVMQNPRHLVRRRGQEARLRCSPMKGHSHVYWYRQLPEEGLKFMVYLQKENIIDESGMPKERFSAEFPKEGPSILRIQQVVRGDSAAYFCASSAGGDSYNEQFFGPGTRLTVL.

This clone was counted many times. The chain couples TRBV21-1 to TRBJ2-1; the D call TRBD2 from the table was never checked on the DNA. TRBV21-1 is a pseudogene locus. This CDR3 region has 13 residues. CDR3 bases: TGTGCCAGCGGGAGGGATGAGACGAATGAGCAGTTCTTC. This encodes CASGRDETNEQFF.

This sequence joins TRBV5-1 and TRBJ1-1; tentative D call: TRBD1 (6 bases). V gave up 0 bases and J gave up 10 bases, with 7 bases separating them. The length of the CDR3 is 11 residues. CDR1 and CDR2 (germline): SGHRS, YFSETQ. The CDR3, as DNA: TGCGCCAGCAGCTTGGAGGGGGTAGCTTTCTTT. Translated: CASSLEGVAFF.

The chain joins TRBV10-3 to TRBJ1-1; D is undetermined. Germline V gives CDR1 ENHRY, CDR2 SYGVKD. V lost 1 base to trimming and J lost 5 bases, with 8 bases between them. The CDR3 has 13 amino acids. CDR3: CAISEYRETEAFF. The CDR3 DNA sequence: TGTGCCATCAGTGAGTACCGGGAGACTGAAGCTTTCTTT.

The chain recombines TRBV7-6 with TRBJ1-6, with 7 bases lining up with TRBD1. J lost 2 bases, V lost 3 bases, and 10 bases had no gene match. The CDR3 length is 18 residues. Germline values: CDR1 SGHVS, CDR2 FNYEAQ. DNA for the CDR3: TGTGCCAGCAGCTTCTCACCGACAAGGGGGCCCTATAATTCACCCCTCCACTTT. This sequence encodes CASSFSPTRGPYNSPLHF. Combining the CDR3 with reference TRBV7-6 and TRBJ1-6 gives the whole variable domain GAGVSQSPRYKVTKRGQDVALRCDPISGHVSLYWYRQALGQGPEFLTYFNYEAQQDKSGLPNDRFSAERPEGSISTLTIQRTEQRDSAMYRCASSFSPTRGPYNSPLHFGNGTRLTVT.

The chain combines TRBV18 with TRBJ1-4, with 8 bases identical to TRBD1. The CDR3 contains 15 residues. Looked up from germline, CDR1 is KGHSH and CDR2 is LQKENI. J gave up 3 bases and V 5 bases, and 5 bases lay outside the gene matches. This CDR3 reads CASSGQGSANEKLFF. CDR3 DNA: TGTGCCAGCTCAGGACAGGGTTCCGCTAATGAAAAACTGTTTTTT.

This clone was observed a few times. The chain combines TRBV28 with TRBJ2-3; D unclear. The CDR3 extends over 11 amino acids. Germline loops: CDR1 MDHEN, CDR2 SYDVKM. V was clipped by 3 bases and J by 6 bases, with 4 bases between them. The CDR3 DNA is TGTGCCAGCAGTTTGCGGGATACGCAGTATTTT. It encodes CASSLRDTQYF.

This clone has more than one count but fewer than ten. The chain is built from TRBV7-6 and TRBJ1-5, with 8 bases fitting TRBD1. The germline V gene encodes CDR1 SGHVS and CDR2 FNYEAQ. This CDR3 has 16 residues. J was trimmed by 4 bases and V by 5 bases; bases with no gene match: 10. The CDR3 loop reads CASSPGQGVGNQPQHF. The CDR3 bases are TGTGCCAGCAGCCCAGGACAGGGTGTGGGGAATCAGCCCCAGCATTTT.

This rearrangement joins TRBV28 to TRBJ1-1, with TRBD1 matching 9 bases. The ends lost 6 bases at V and 1 base at J; junction bases unmatched: 9. The V gene's germline CDR1 is MDHEN and CDR2 SYDVKM. The length of the CDR3 is 16 residues. Written as DNA, the CDR3 is TGTGCCAGCAGCGTTACCCCGGGACAGGGGAACACTGAAGCTTTCTTT. It codes for CASSVTPGQGNTEAFF.

The chain links TRBV7-3 to TRBJ2-2; D is perhaps TRBD2 (5 bases). CDR1 is SGHTA, CDR2 FQGTGA, per germline. Trimming pared 2 bases from V and 1 base from J, leaving 11 bases between. CDR3 length: 16 residues. The DNA for the CDR3 is TGTGCCAGCAGCTTACAAGGAGGTCAGAACACCGGGGAGCTGTTTTTT. Its protein is CASSLQGGQNTGELFF.

The chain couples TRBV2 to TRBJ2-3; possible D gene TRBD2, 6 bases. The CDR3 loop spans 14 amino acids. Trimming cost V 0 bases and J 7 bases, with 11 bases left between them. Germline-derived CDR1 and CDR2 are SNHLY and FYNNEI. The CDR3 DNA sequence: TGTGCCAGCAGTGAAGCGCGCGGAGGGTATACGCAGTATTTT. This codes for CASSEARGGYTQYF.

This chain joins TRBV10-1 and TRBJ2-2; D call uncertain. Deletions cut 7 bases from V and 0 bases from J, with 9 bases between. Germline assignment: CDR1 WNHNN and CDR2 SYGVQD (reference sequence). This CDR3 comprises 14 residues. The CDR3 spells CASKRGPNTGELFF. In DNA form, the CDR3 reads TGCGCCAGCAAAAGAGGTCCGAACACCGGGGAGCTGTTTTTT.

This clone was counted once. The V and J genes are TRBV14 and TRBJ2-3; D is perhaps TRBD2 (5 bases). The CDR3 runs 16 residues. CDR1 is SGHDN, CDR2 FVKESK, per germline. V was pared by 4 bases and J by 2 bases, with 16 bases between. CDR3 DNA sequence: TGTGCCAGCAGCCGACACCCTCCGGGATTCACAGATACGCAGTATTTT. Its translation is CASSRHPPGFTDTQYF.

The chain has TRBV9 and TRBJ1-1; tentative D call: TRBD1 (5 bases). Germline CDR1 reads SGDLS; CDR2 reads YYNGEE. Trimming took off 1 base at V and 0 bases at J, with 7 bases between the two ends. This CDR3 spans 14 amino acids. CDR3 in amino acids: CASSVWGVNTEAFF. The CDR3 DNA follows: TGTGCCAGCAGCGTATGGGGCGTGAACACTGAAGCTTTCTTT.

The chain combines TRBV5-1 with TRBJ2-2; D is possibly TRBD2 (6 bases). The germline V gene encodes CDR1 SGHRS and CDR2 YFSETQ. Trimming cost V 4 bases and J 5 bases, with 15 bases left between them. The length of the CDR3 is 15 residues. The CDR3 region is CASSVLAGRTGELFF. CDR3 DNA: TGCGCCAGCAGCGTTCTTGCGGGGAGAACCGGGGAGCTGTTTTTT.

This rearrangement joins TRBV11-3 to TRBJ2-1, with a possible D match to TRBD1 (7 bases). The CDR3 is 17 amino acids. Germline V gives CDR1 SGHNT, CDR2 YENEEA. Deletions cut 2 bases from V and 4 bases from J, with 18 bases between. The CDR3 DNA reads TGTGCCAGCAGCTTAAGGGACTCCGGGACAGATTACAATGAGCAGTTCTTC. This translates into CASSLRDSGTDYNEQFF.

This clone has a handful of counts. The gene calls are TRBV7-2 and TRBJ1-2; TRBD1 matches at 7 bases. Trimming removed 5 bases from V and 5 bases from J; junction bases left unmatched: 8. This CDR3 has 14 residues. The germline V gene has CDR1 SGHTA and CDR2 FQGNSA. The DNA for the CDR3 is TGTGCCAGCAGCCGCGGGACAGCAAATTATGGCTACACCTTC. It encodes CASSRGTANYGYTF.